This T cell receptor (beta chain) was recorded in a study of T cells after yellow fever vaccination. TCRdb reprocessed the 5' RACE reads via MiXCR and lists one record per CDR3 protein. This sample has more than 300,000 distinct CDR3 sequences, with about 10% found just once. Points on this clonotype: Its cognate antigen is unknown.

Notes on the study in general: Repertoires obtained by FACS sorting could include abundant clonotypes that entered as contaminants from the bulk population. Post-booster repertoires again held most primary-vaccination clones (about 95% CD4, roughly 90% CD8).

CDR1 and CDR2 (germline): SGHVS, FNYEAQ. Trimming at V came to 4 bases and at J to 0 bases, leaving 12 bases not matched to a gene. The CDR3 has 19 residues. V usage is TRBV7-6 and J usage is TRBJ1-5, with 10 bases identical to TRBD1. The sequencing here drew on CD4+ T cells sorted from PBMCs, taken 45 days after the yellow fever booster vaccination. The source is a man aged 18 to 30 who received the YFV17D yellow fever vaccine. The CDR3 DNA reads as TGTGCCAGCAGCTGGTCGTTCCGGGACAGGGGTTATAGCAATCAGCCCCAGCATTTT. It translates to CASSWSFRDRGYSNQPQHF.